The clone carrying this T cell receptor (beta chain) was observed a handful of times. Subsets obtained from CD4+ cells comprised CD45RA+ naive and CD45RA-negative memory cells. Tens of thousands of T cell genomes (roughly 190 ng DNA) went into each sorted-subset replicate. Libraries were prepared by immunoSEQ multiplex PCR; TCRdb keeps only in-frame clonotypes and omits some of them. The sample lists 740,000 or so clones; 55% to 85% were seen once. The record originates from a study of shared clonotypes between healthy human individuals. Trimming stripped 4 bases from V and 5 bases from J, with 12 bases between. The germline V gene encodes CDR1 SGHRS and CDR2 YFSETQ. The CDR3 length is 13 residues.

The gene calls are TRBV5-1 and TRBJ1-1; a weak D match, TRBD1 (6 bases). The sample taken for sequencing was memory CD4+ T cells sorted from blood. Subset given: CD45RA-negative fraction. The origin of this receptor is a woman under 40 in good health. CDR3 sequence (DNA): TGCGCCAGCAGCCCTTGGCAGGGGACTGAAGCTTTCTTT. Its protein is CASSPWQGTEAFF. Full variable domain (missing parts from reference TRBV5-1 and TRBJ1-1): KAGVTQTPRYLIKTRGQQVTLSCSPISGHRSVSWYQQTPGQGLQFLFEYFSETQRNKGNFPGRFSGRQFSNSRSEMNVSTLELGDSALYLCASSPWQGTEAFFGQGTRLTVV.